Included here is one T cell receptor (beta chain) sequence, with context. The sample comes from a study of synovial regulatory T cells in juvenile arthritis. TCRdb's copy holds only in-frame clones and misses some; the assay was immunoSEQ multiplex PCR. The sample has 9,000 to 10,000 clones; the top ten hold roughly 0.9%. This CDR3 contains 14 residues. The protein alone is recorded here. CDR1 and CDR2 from the germline V gene are LGHNA and YNFKEQ. The approximately 11 donors had active juvenile idiopathic arthritis, with 3 polyarticular and 8 oligoarticular cases. Median disease duration was about seven years, range 0.2-19.1.

The sequence was collected from a donor under 30 with juvenile idiopathic arthritis. The chain uses TRBV4-2 and TRBJ2-1; TCRdb reports TRBD2, a call that lacks DNA to check it against. The sample taken for sequencing was Treg cells from blood. Subset here: remaining (HLA-DR-negative) circulating blood Treg cells. The CDR3 region is CASSQELLVGEQFF.